The following is a TCR beta chain sequence with its context. This sample was taken from a study of blood T cell repertoires in COVID-19. Losses at the gene ends were 3 bases for V and 2 bases for J; bases not matched to a gene: 1. The CDR3 contains 14 residues. From germline, CDR1 is SGDLS and CDR2 YYNGEE. Here immunoSEQ multiplex PCR was the method, and the copy in TCRdb shows in-frame clones only, minus some. The repertoire holds roughly 400,000 clones, with just under 90% as singletons. This rearrangement joins TRBV9 to TRBJ1-5; 8 positions agree with TRBD1. The sequencing sample was made of PBMCs or T cells enriched from blood (not recorded which). The origin of this receptor is a woman in her thirties who had recovered from COVID-19. CDR3 in amino acids: CASSEQGGNQPQHF. The CDR3 DNA reads TGTGCCAGCAGCGAACAGGGGGGCAATCAGCCCCAGCATTTT.